Each of the 13 T cell receptor beta chains below was sequenced from the same sample in a study of identical twins. TCRdb re-called the 5' RACE reads through MiXCR, storing one row per CDR3 protein. The sample has 200,000 to 300,000 distinct CDR3 sequences, under 12% seen once. Sequenced input: memory T cells sorted from blood. Receptors were obtained from a man in his fifties in good health.

In its sample, this clonotype was seen a few times. The V gene is TRBV24-1, the J gene TRBJ2-5, with D perhaps being TRBD1 or TRBD2 (5 bases each). The CDR3 spans 14 residues. V lost 3 bases and J 4 bases, leaving 11 bases between the germline ends. The germline V gene has CDR1 KGHDR and CDR2 SFDVKD. The CDR3 region is CATSDNYGAETQYF. The CDR3 region has the DNA TGTGCCACCAGTGATAATTACGGGGCAGAGACCCAGTACTTC.

Comments on this clonotype: Just one base apart from a much larger clone, this may be a read error. The gene calls are TRBV20-1 and TRBJ2-4, with D perhaps TRBD1 (5 bases). Germline V gene data show CDR1 as DFQATT and CDR2 as SNEGSKA (reference sequence). V was pared by 5 bases and J by 8 bases, with 16 bases between. The CDR3 runs 13 residues. CDR3 protein: CSAAVVQGYIQYF. CDR3 nucleotides: TGCAGTGCTGCCGTAGTGCAGGGATACATTCAGTACTTC.

The chain employs TRBV24-1 and TRBJ2-5; no definite D call. The CDR3 totals 13 residues. V was pared by 6 bases and J by 5 bases, with 12 bases between. Germline CDR1 KGHDR, CDR2 SFDVKD. The CDR3 sequence is CATSSWDSETQYF. DNA of the CDR3: TGTGCCACCAGTTCTTGGGATTCGGAGACCCAGTACTTC.

This chain uses TRBV6-2 or TRBV6-3 with TRBJ2-3; 14 nucleotides match TRBD2. This CDR3 is built from 20 residues. After removal of 7 bases from V and 2 bases from J, the junction contained 17 bases not matched to a gene. Germline CDR1 and CDR2: MNHEY and SVGEGT. CDR3 sequence (DNA): TGTGCCAGCAACTACCCGGGACTAGCGGGAGCCTCTTACCTCACAGATACGCAGTATTTT. Residues: CASNYPGLAGASYLTDTQYF.

V usage is TRBV19 and J usage is TRBJ2-1, with 8 positions matching TRBD1. The V segment lost 6 bases and the J segment 4 bases; nucleotides outside the gene matches: 11. The germline CDR1 and CDR2 sequences are LNHDA and SQIVND (reference sequence). The CDR3 extends over 16 amino acids. CDR3 protein: CASSSGQGGGYNEQFF. The CDR3 DNA is TGTGCCAGTAGCAGCGGACAGGGTGGAGGTTACAATGAGCAGTTCTTC.

The rearrangement uses TRBV20-1 and TRBJ1-2; no definite D call. The CDR3 totals 13 residues. Germline loops: CDR1 DFQATT, CDR2 SNEGSKA (reference sequence). V was pared by 1 base and J by 7 bases, with 13 bases between. CDR3 amino acids: CSARALYLGGYTF. CDR3 coding DNA: TGCAGTGCTAGAGCCCTATACCTGGGTGGCTACACCTTC.

This clonotype was observed at least ten times. The J gene is TRBJ2-3, the V gene TRBV25-1; tentatively, D is TRBD2 (5 bases). The germline V gene has CDR1 MGHDK and CDR2 SYGVNS. With 4 bases removed from V and 4 bases from J, the gap between germline ends came to 15 bases. The CDR3 totals 15 residues. CDR3 residues: CASSGVSTRSDTQYF. The CDR3 bases are TGTGCCAGCAGTGGAGTTTCAACTAGATCAGATACGCAGTATTTT.

About this clonotype: It is likely a read error, because the conserved phenylalanine at the end of the CDR3 is missing. This chain uses TRBV15 with TRBJ2-7; D perhaps matches TRBD1 (6 bases). The CDR3 extends over 13 amino acids. Trimming took off 2 bases at V and 5 bases at J, with 10 bases between the two ends. Germline loops: CDR1 LNHNV, CDR2 YYDKDF (reference sequence). The CDR3 DNA reads as TGTGCCACCAGCAGACAGGGGTTTAACGAGCAGTACTAC. Its protein product is CATSRQGFNEQYY.

This clonotype was seen many times. The V gene is TRBV11-2, the J gene TRBJ2-3; D tentatively fits TRBD1 or TRBD2 (6 bases each). Germline CDR1 reads SGHAT; CDR2 reads FQNNGV. Trimming took off 5 bases at V and 2 bases at J, with 14 bases between the two ends. This CDR3 has 15 residues. CDR3 coding DNA: TGTGCCAGCAGCCTCATCGGGGGCAACACAGATACGCAGTATTTT. It encodes CASSLIGGNTDTQYF.

This clonotype was observed at least ten times. The genes are TRBV6-2 or TRBV6-3 and TRBJ2-1, with D tentatively TRBD2 (5 bases). V dropped 6 bases and J dropped 6 bases, with 12 bases sitting between them. Germline CDR1 reads MNHEY; CDR2 reads SVGEGT. The CDR3 totals 13 residues. This CDR3 is CASSPDWINEQFF. The CDR3 DNA is TGTGCCAGCAGCCCGGACTGGATCAATGAGCAGTTCTTC.

The chain links TRBV20-1 to TRBJ1-1; possibly TRBD1 for D (5 bases). Trimming stripped 6 bases from V and 6 bases from J, with 17 bases between. The V gene's germline CDR1 is DFQATT and CDR2 SNEGSKA (reference sequence). This CDR3 comprises 13 residues. CDR3 coding DNA: TGCAGTGCACAGAATGGGGCTATCCCTGAAGCTTTCTTT. Its protein is CSAQNGAIPEAFF.

This clonotype was counted a few times. The V call is TRBV10-2, the J call TRBJ2-7; tentatively, D is TRBD1 (6 bases). From germline, CDR1 is WSHSY and CDR2 SAAADI. CDR3 size: 16 residues. V was shortened by 7 bases and J by 1 base, with 20 bases between the two germline ends. The CDR3 loop is CASNPSDSSGSYEQYF. For the CDR3, the DNA is TGCGCCAGCAATCCCTCGGACAGTAGTGGGTCCTACGAGCAGTACTTC.

The sample holds many counts of this clonotype. The chain combines TRBV12-3 or TRBV12-4 with TRBJ1-3; D remains ambiguous. This CDR3 contains 14 residues. The V end was cut by 5 bases, the J end by 9 bases, with 17 bases between. The CDR3 reads CASSPEIGRPTIYF. CDR3 nucleotide sequence: TGTGCCAGCAGTCCGGAGATCGGACGGCCCACCATATATTTT.